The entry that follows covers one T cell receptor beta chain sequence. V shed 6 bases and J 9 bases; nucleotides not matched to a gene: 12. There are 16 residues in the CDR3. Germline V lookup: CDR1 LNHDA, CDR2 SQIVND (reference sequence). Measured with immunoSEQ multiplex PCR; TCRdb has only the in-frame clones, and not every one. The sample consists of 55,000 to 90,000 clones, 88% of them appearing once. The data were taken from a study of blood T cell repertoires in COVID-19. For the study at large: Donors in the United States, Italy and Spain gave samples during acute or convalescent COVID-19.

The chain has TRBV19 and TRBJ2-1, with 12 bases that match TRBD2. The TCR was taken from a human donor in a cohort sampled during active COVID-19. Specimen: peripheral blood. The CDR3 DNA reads TGTGCCAGTAGGAGGTCACTAGCGGGGGGCTGGGGTGAGCAGTTCTTC. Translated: CASRRSLAGGWGEQFF.